The 22 T cell receptor beta chains given below trace back to one sample, sequenced in a study of cytomegalovirus exposure and HLA in healthy donors. The PCR had 60 Vbeta and 13 Jbeta primers. Here immunoSEQ multiplex PCR was the method, and the copy in TCRdb shows in-frame clones only, minus some. The profile covers 93,000 or so clones, with around 67% appearing a single time and 2.5% to 4% taken by the ten largest. Sequenced: PBMCs. The receptors come from a woman between 45 and 65 years old in good health and CMV-seronegative.

This clone appeared a few times. The rearrangement links TRBV4-2 to TRBJ2-7; TRBD1 is a possible D gene (6 bases). This CDR3 is 13 amino acids long. The germline V gene encodes CDR1 LGHNA and CDR2 YNFKEQ. The V end lost 0 bases, the J end lost 5 bases, and 8 bases lay between the germline ends. The CDR3 DNA sequence: TGTGCCAGCAGCCAAGATTGGGGGCACGAGCAGTACTTC. It yields the protein CASSQDWGHEQYF.

The rearrangement links TRBV7-6 to TRBJ2-5; D possibly corresponds to TRBD2 (6 bases). The J call may be wrong; the DNA end is better matched by TRBJ2-7. Germline lookup yields CDR1 SGHVS and CDR2 FNYEAQ. CDR3 length: 13 residues. CDR3: CASSNQWRDEQYF. CDR3 in DNA: TGTGCCAGCAGCAACCAATGGAGGGACGAGCAGTACTTC.

J is TRBJ1-2 and V is TRBV4-1; D not resolved. V lost 3 bases and J 7 bases, leaving 9 bases between the germline ends. From germline, CDR1 is MGHRA and CDR2 YSYEKL. CDR3 length: 12 residues. The CDR3: CASSQGMGGYTF. The CDR3 nucleotides read TGCGCCAGCAGCCAGGGCATGGGTGGCTACACCTTC.

The genes are TRBV5-6 and TRBJ2-7; 7 bases are shared with TRBD1. The CDR3 runs 12 residues. Trimming at V came to 3 bases and at J to 6 bases, leaving 3 bases not matched to a gene. From germline, CDR1 is SGHDT and CDR2 YYEEEE. The CDR3 here is CASSSAGGEQYF. In DNA form, the CDR3 reads TGTGCCAGCAGCTCCGCAGGGGGCGAGCAGTACTTC.

The chain links TRBV6-5 to TRBJ1-1; 7 nucleotides agree with TRBD1. J lost 5 bases, V lost 0 bases, and 6 bases had no gene match. CDR3 size: 15 residues. Germline lookup yields CDR1 MNHEY and CDR2 SVGAGI. This chain's CDR3 is CASSYSLGGLTEAFF. CDR3 DNA: TGTGCCAGCAGTTACTCATTAGGGGGCTTGACTGAAGCTTTCTTT.

The CDR3 bases are TGTGCCAGCAGATATTCTGGAGGCCACGAGCAGTACTTC. Its translation is CASRYSGGHEQYF. The chain recombines TRBV6-5 with TRBJ2-7; D is perhaps TRBD2 (5 bases). Trimming took off 6 bases at V and 5 bases at J, with 14 bases between the two ends. Germline values: CDR1 MNHEY, CDR2 SVGAGI. This CDR3 contains 13 residues.

V usage is TRBV2 and J usage is TRBJ2-2, with TRBD2 identical over 11 bases. The CDR3 contains 16 residues. The trim removed 5 bases at V and 5 bases at J, leaving 7 bases unmatched. The V gene's germline CDR1 is SNHLY and CDR2 FYNNEI. The CDR3 sequence is CASSSLAGGPTGELFF. The CDR3 nucleotides are TGTGCCAGCAGTTCTTTAGCGGGGGGGCCAACCGGGGAGCTGTTTTTT. Full variable domain (remainder filled in from reference TRBV2 and TRBJ2-2): EPEVTQTPSHQVTQMGQEVILRCVPISNHLYFYWYRQILGQKVEFLVSFYNNEISEKSEIFDDQFSVERPDGSNFTLKIRSTKLEDSAMYFCASSSLAGGPTGELFFGEGSRLTVL.

The chain's CDR3 is CASSLEGQGYEQYF. In DNA form, the CDR3 reads TGTGCCAGCAGCTTGGAAGGACAGGGCTACGAGCAGTACTTC. The chain combines TRBV7-8 with TRBJ2-5; 8 nucleotides agree with TRBD1. The better agreement between TRBJ2-7 and the DNA end casts doubt on the J call. CDR1 and CDR2 (germline): SGHVS, FQNEAQ. This CDR3 contains 14 residues.

This clone was detected a few times. The chain links TRBV6-5 to TRBJ2-1, with a possible D match to TRBD2 (5 bases). V was pared by 6 bases and J by 0 bases, with 12 bases between. The CDR3 extends over 15 amino acids. Germline assignment: CDR1 MNHEY and CDR2 SVGAGI. CDR3 DNA: TGTGCCAGCAGCGTGGACGGGAACTCCTACAATGAGCAGTTCTTC. This gives the protein CASSVDGNSYNEQFF.

The chain combines TRBV28 with TRBJ2-7, with TRBD1 as a possible D gene (6 bases). V was cut by 5 bases and J by 1 base, with 6 bases left in between. This CDR3 comprises 12 residues. Germline V CDR1 and CDR2: MDHEN, SYDVKM. The CDR3 DNA follows: TGTGCCAGCAGTAGGGGGTCCTACGAGCAGTACTTC. As protein: CASSRGSYEQYF.

The gene calls are TRBV18 and TRBJ1-5; D unclear. Per germline, CDR1 KGHSH and CDR2 LQKENI. With 9 bases removed from V and 2 bases from J, the gap between germline ends came to 14 bases. There are 14 residues in the CDR3. CDR3 nucleotides: TGTGCCAGTTCAGTCAGCGGTGGCAATCAGCCCCAGCATTTT. It codes for CASSVSGGNQPQHF.

This clone has only a few counts. CDR3 sequence: CASRAIAGGKGQYF. As DNA, the CDR3 is TGTGCCAGTAGGGCCATAGCGGGAGGAAAGGGGCAGTACTTC. V gene TRBV19 combines with J gene TRBJ2-7; 10 nucleotides align to TRBD2. Germline CDR1 LNHDA, CDR2 SQIVND (reference sequence). The CDR3 spans 14 residues. V gave up 6 bases and J gave up 9 bases; unmatched junction bases: 11. The variable domain in full, with the rest retrieved from reference TRBV19 and TRBJ2-7, is DGGITQSPKYLFRKEGQNVTLSCEQNLNHDAMYWYRQDPGQGLRLIYYSQIVNDFQKGDIAEGYSVSREKKESFPLTVTSAQKNPTAFYLCASRAIAGGKGQYFGPGTRLTVT.

The CDR3 region has the DNA TGTGCCAGTAGTATGGACAGGGCATTAACTGAAGCTTTCTTT. Translation gives CASSMDRALTEAFF. The chain is built from TRBV19 and TRBJ1-1; 8 nucleotides line up with TRBD1. Germline trimming cut 3 bases from V and 5 bases from J; bases unmatched to any gene: 5. The CDR3 totals 14 residues. Germline CDR1 reads LNHDA; CDR2 reads SQIVND (reference sequence). The whole variable domain, remainder taken from reference TRBV19 and TRBJ1-1, is DGGITQSPKYLFRKEGQNVTLSCEQNLNHDAMYWYRQDPGQGLRLIYYSQIVNDFQKGDIAEGYSVSREKKESFPLTVTSAQKNPTAFYLCASSMDRALTEAFFGQGTRLTVV.

The genes are TRBV6-6 and TRBJ2-3; TRBD2 aligns across 7 bases. The CDR3 spans 16 residues. The J segment lost 6 bases and the V segment lost 7 bases, leaving 16 bases of the junction unmatched. Germline CDR1 reads MNHNY; CDR2 reads SVGAGI (reference sequence). The CDR3 spells CASNANSGVASDTQYF. CDR3 bases: TGTGCCAGCAACGCGAACAGCGGGGTGGCGTCTGATACGCAGTATTTT.

The V gene is TRBV19, the J gene TRBJ2-4; D is possibly TRBD1 (5 bases). The CDR3 runs 15 residues. With 5 bases removed from V and 0 bases from J, the gap between germline ends came to 11 bases. The germline CDR1 and CDR2 sequences are LNHDA and SQIVND (reference sequence). CDR3 in amino acids: CASSVQGLAKNIQYF. The CDR3 DNA reads as TGTGCCAGTAGTGTCCAGGGCTTAGCCAAAAACATTCAGTACTTC.

The chain couples TRBV5-5 to TRBJ2-7; D unresolved. With 2 bases removed from V and 0 bases from J, the gap between germline ends came to 12 bases. CDR3 size: 15 residues. The germline V gene encodes CDR1 SGHKS and CDR2 YYEKEE (reference sequence). CDR3 bases: TGTGCCAGCAGCTTTGGGCAGGTGAGCTCCTACGAGCAGTACTTC. The encoded protein is CASSFGQVSSYEQYF.

The gene calls are TRBV7-2 and TRBJ1-4; perhaps TRBD1 as D (6 bases). V lost 1 base and J 4 bases, leaving 10 bases between the germline ends. The CDR3 has 15 amino acids. Germline values: CDR1 SGHTA, CDR2 FQGNSA. CDR3 in amino acids: CASSLGQDINEKLFF. CDR3 sequence (DNA): TGTGCCAGCAGCTTAGGACAGGACATTAATGAAAAACTGTTTTTT.

The V call is TRBV27, the J call TRBJ2-7; possibly TRBD1 for D (6 bases). V was shortened by 4 bases and J by 2 bases, with 15 bases between the two germline ends. CDR1 is MNHEY and CDR2 is SMNVEV in the germline V gene (reference sequence). CDR3 length: 15 amino acids. The CDR3 region is CASSSPDRLPYEQYF. CDR3 nucleotide sequence: TGTGCCAGCAGTTCCCCCGACAGGCTACCCTACGAGCAGTACTTC.

The chain is built from TRBV5-1 and TRBJ2-7, with a weak D call TRBD2 (5 bases). Per the germline V gene, CDR1 is SGHRS and CDR2 is YFSETQ. V was trimmed by 0 bases and J by 3 bases, leaving 13 bases between them. The CDR3 has 15 amino acids. The CDR3 spells CASSLAWSGNYEQYF. The CDR3 DNA reads TGCGCCAGCAGCTTGGCCTGGTCGGGGAACTACGAGCAGTACTTC.

The chain links TRBV28 to TRBJ2-7, with 10 nucleotides matching TRBD2. The CDR3 contains 16 residues. CDR1 and CDR2 (germline): MDHEN, SYDVKM. V shed 3 bases and J 1 base; nucleotides not matched to a gene: 6. The CDR3 nucleotides are TGTGCCAGCAGTTTGGCTAGCGGGAGACTATCCTACGAGCAGTACTTC. Protein: CASSLASGRLSYEQYF.

In regard to this clone: Germline is not matched at one junction end, which may reflect a read error. The chain uses TRBV18 and TRBJ1-3; D might be TRBD1 (6 bases). This CDR3 is 19 amino acids long. CDR1 and CDR2 from the germline V gene are KGHSH and LQKENI. CDR3 loop: CVSSPTFDRSPYSGNTIYF. In nucleotides, the CDR3 is TGTGTCAGCTCTCCGACCTTCGACAGGAGTCCTTACTCTGGAAACACCATATATTTT.

This clone was recorded a few times. V and J are TRBV15 and TRBJ2-1, with D possibly TRBD2 on 6 matching bases. The CDR3 runs to 15 residues. Germline V gives CDR1 LNHNV, CDR2 YYDKDF (reference sequence). Trimming left V 0 bases short and J 7 bases short, with 13 bases between. CDR3 residues: CATSREGRLANEQFF. CDR3 in DNA: TGTGCCACCAGCAGAGAAGGCCGCCTAGCGAATGAGCAGTTCTTC.